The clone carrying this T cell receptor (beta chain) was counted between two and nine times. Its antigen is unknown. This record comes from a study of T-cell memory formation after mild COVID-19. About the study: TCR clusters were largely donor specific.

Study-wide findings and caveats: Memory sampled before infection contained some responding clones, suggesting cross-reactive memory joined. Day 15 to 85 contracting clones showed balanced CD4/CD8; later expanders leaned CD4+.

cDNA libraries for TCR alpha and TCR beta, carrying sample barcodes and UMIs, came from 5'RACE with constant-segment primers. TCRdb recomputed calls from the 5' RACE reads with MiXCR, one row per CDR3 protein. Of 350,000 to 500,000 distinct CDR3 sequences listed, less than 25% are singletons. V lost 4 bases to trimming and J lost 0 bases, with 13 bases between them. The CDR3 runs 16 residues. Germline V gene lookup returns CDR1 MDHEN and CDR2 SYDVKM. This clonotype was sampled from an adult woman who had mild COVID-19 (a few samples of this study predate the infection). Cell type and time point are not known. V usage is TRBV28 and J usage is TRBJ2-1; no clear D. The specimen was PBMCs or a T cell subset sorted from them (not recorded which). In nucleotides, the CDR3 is TGTGCCAGCAGTTCCCCGGGTGGAAGCTCCTACAATGAGCAGTTCTTC. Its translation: CASSSPGGSSYNEQFF.